This TCR beta chain was profiled in a study of control samples from healthy donors and cancer patients. V shed 2 bases and J 9 bases; nucleotides not matched to a gene: 9. Germline V CDR1 and CDR2: SNHLY, FYNNEI. CDR3 size: 17 residues. Assay used: immunoSEQ multiplex PCR; TCRdb lists only in-frame clones, some missing. The sample carries about 150,000 clones, over 85% recorded once. This clonotype was sampled from a man between 18 and 35 years old in good health. The gene calls are TRBV2 and TRBJ2-1; the match to TRBD2 covers 14 bases. Input material: blood. In DNA, the CDR3 is TGTGCCAGCAGTGAAAGCGGCGGACTAGCGGGAGGAGTTGAGCAGTTCTTC. Its protein product is CASSESGGLAGGVEQFF.